The 7 T cell receptor beta chains below were found in one sample sequenced in a study of cytomegalovirus exposure and HLA in healthy donors (dated by TCRdb to the late 2010s). The library was prepared using the immunoSEQ multiplex PCR assay. For the multiplex PCR, a mixture combining 60 forward primers for TCR Vbeta segments and 13 reverse primers for TCR Jbeta segments was used. Here the immuneACCESS table is served through TCRdb, limited to in-frame sequences with V and J called. Missing clones are a known gap in these copies; in checked studies unresolved V genes cover under half, and the rest lacks a known reason. Present in this sample are about 130,000 clones, 65% to 90% of which were seen just once. Jointly, the top ten make up less than 3.5% of the sample. The sample taken for sequencing was PBMCs. The receptors were sampled from a man aged 50 or older in good health and CMV-seronegative.

A single count supports this clone. V and J are TRBV19 and TRBJ1-1; the D gene is possibly TRBD1 (6 bases). The V end lost 5 bases, the J end lost 1 base, and 11 bases lay between the germline ends. Germline V lookup: CDR1 LNHDA, CDR2 SQIVND (reference sequence). The CDR3 contains 14 residues. The CDR3 nucleotides read TGTGCCAGTAGTCTACAGACAGGGAACACTGAAGCTTTCTTT. This codes for CASSLQTGNTEAFF.

The chain carries TRBV9 and TRBJ1-1; 10 positions agree with TRBD1. The CDR3 is 16 residues long. The germline gives CDR1 SGDLS, CDR2 YYNGEE. V was pared by 3 bases and J by 5 bases, with 10 bases of the junction left unmatched. CDR3 coding DNA: TGTGCCAGCAGCGAGCCCCAGACAGGGGGCGATACTGAAGCTTTCTTT. It translates to CASSEPQTGGDTEAFF. The variable domain in full, with the rest retrieved from reference TRBV9 and TRBJ1-1, is DSGVTQTPKHLITATGQRVTLRCSPRSGDLSVYWYQQSLDQGLQFLIQYYNGEERAKGNILERFSAQQFPDLHSELNLSSLELGDSALYFCASSEPQTGGDTEAFFGQGTRLTVV.

The rearrangement links TRBV5-5 to TRBJ2-2; maybe TRBD1 (6 bases). The CDR3 extends over 15 amino acids. CDR1 SGHKS and CDR2 YYEKEE come from the germline V gene (reference sequence). V shed 3 bases and J shed 5 bases, with 14 bases lying between them. In nucleotides, the CDR3 is TGTGCCAGCAGCTGGCCCTCGAGGGGGACCGGGGAGCTGTTTTTT. It encodes CASSWPSRGTGELFF.

The J gene is TRBJ1-3, the V gene TRBV10-3; 11 bases agree with TRBD1. This CDR3 is 13 amino acids long. CDR1 ENHRY and CDR2 SYGVKD come from the germline V gene. The V and J ends lost 8 bases and 7 bases, in that order; junction bases with no gene match: 4. The CDR3 DNA reads TGTGCCATCTGGACAGGGGGCCTGAACACCATATATTTT. Its protein product is CAIWTGGLNTIYF.

The V and J genes are TRBV9 and TRBJ1-5; D is uncertain. CDR1 and CDR2 (germline): SGDLS, YYNGEE. The CDR3 spans 14 residues. V was cut by 3 bases and J by 4 bases, with 11 bases left in between. The CDR3 DNA follows: TGTGCCAGCAGCGCTGGGCCTGGGAATCAGCCCCAGCATTTT. Translating gives CASSAGPGNQPQHF.

The rearrangement links TRBV30 to TRBJ1-4; 7 bases are shared with TRBD1. Germline assignment: CDR1 GTSNPN and CDR2 SVGIG (reference sequence). This CDR3 region has 15 residues. Trimming removed 1 base from V and 8 bases from J; junction bases left unmatched: 10. CDR3 nucleotides: TGTGCCTGGAGTGCCGGGACAGCTATACCCGAAAAACTGTTTTTT. Protein: CAWSAGTAIPEKLFF.

The CDR3 protein is CASSTLTGGVETQYF. In DNA form, the CDR3 reads TGTGCCAGCAGTACTCTGACAGGGGGCGTCGAGACCCAGTACTTC. V and J are TRBV6-5 and TRBJ2-5; 10 nucleotides align to TRBD1. The germline V gene has CDR1 MNHEY and CDR2 SVGAGI. Trimming removed 5 bases from V and 5 bases from J; junction bases left unmatched: 8. The CDR3 contains 15 residues.